These T cell receptor beta chains were read from a single sample in a study of blood T cell repertoires in COVID-19. The method was immunoSEQ multiplex PCR; TCRdb's version includes in-frame clones alone and lacks a portion of them. This table has roughly 150,000 clones, roughly 78% appearing once. Sequencing was done on a sample of PBMCs or T cells enriched from blood (not recorded which). The receptors here all came from a woman in her fifties or sixties who had recovered from COVID-19. CDR3s leave out the opening cysteine and the closing phenylalanine or tryptophan.

j_call v_call cdr3_aa
TRBJ2-3 TRBV28 ASRAGEWADTQY
TRBJ1-1 TRBV19 ASRRQGDTEAF
TRBJ1-2 TRBV2 ASSVRQDYGYT
TRBJ1-2 TRBV30 AWSLPRQDRNYGYT
TRBJ1-2 TRBV28 ASSLSVGQGKDGYT
TRBJ2-5 TRBV29-1 SVEGGGSVRAEETQY
TRBJ2-2 TRBV7-6 ASSLVGTGQGNTGELF
TRBJ1-1 TRBV15 ATRFQANTEAF
TRBJ1-2 TRBV6-6 ASSYDGGAGGYT
TRBJ1-1 TRBV2 ASSPLVLVGRGTEAF
TRBJ1-3 TRBV28 ASSRTGGWYTIY
TRBJ2-2 TRBV28 ASSSQRPANTGELF
TRBJ1-1 TRBV11-2 ASSLDYLGSGAEAF
TRBJ2-2 TRBV2 ASSKLQGNTGELF
TRBJ1-2 TRBV5-6 ASSLEGGGGMNYGYT
TRBJ1-2 TRBV6-5 ASSYSGQGAFYGYT
TRBJ1-4 TRBV3-1/TRBV3-2 ASSQEHRAGNEKLF
TRBJ2-5 TRBV5-1 ASSWGDGAKAQY
TRBJ2-6 TRBV5-6 ASSLASEPRWANVLT
TRBJ2-3 TRBV5-4 ASSKTGTPRGDTQY
TRBJ2-1 TRBV11-3 ASSPSLGAPGQGSYNEQF
TRBJ2-6 TRBV6-4 ASSEEGDSGANVLT
TRBJ2-3 TRBV2 ANNQGSDTQY
TRBJ1-5 TRBV5-8 ASSLVEAQPQH
TRBJ1-4 TRBV27 ASSRRLATNEKLF
TRBJ2-2 TRBV21-1 ASSKGSLVQGPRTGELF
TRBJ2-2 TRBV28 ASSFGNTGELF
TRBJ2-5 TRBV12-5 ASGLSRDRVETQY
TRBJ2-1 TRBV15 ATSRDGNRGGEQF
TRBJ1-5 TRBV2 ASSDRALDNQPQH